The 15 T cell receptor beta chains listed next were all sequenced from one sample in a study of untreated major depressive disorder. Method: immunoSEQ multiplex PCR; TCRdb's copy keeps in-frame clones and lacks some. The repertoire holds under 15,000 clones, with around nine tenths as singletons. Whole-study results and caveats: Depressed patients' CD4+ T cells carried increased TRBV05-01 (Vbeta 5.1) usage versus control CD4+ T cells.

Their antigens remain unidentified. The sequencing sample was made of CD4+ T cells from PBMCs. These receptors were obtained from a woman aged 25 to 39 with major depressive disorder.

The chain employs TRBV14 and TRBJ2-7; TRBD1 aligns across 9 bases. Trimming took 7 bases from V and 4 from J; bases not matched to a gene: 8. The CDR3 contains 14 residues. Germline V gives CDR1 SGHDN, CDR2 FVKESK. The CDR3 region is CASNTGGKVYEQYF. DNA of the CDR3: TGTGCCAGCAACACAGGGGGCAAAGTTTACGAGCAGTACTTC.

V is TRBV5-1 and J is TRBJ2-5; 12 nucleotides match TRBD2. The CDR3 length is 14 residues. Germline V gene lookup returns CDR1 SGHRS and CDR2 YFSETQ. After removal of 3 bases from V and 5 bases from J, the junction contained 2 bases not matched to a gene. This chain's CDR3 is CASSSSGRAETQYF. The CDR3 DNA reads TGCGCCAGCAGCTCTAGCGGGAGGGCGGAGACCCAGTACTTC.

DNA for the CDR3: TGTGCCTGGAGTTGGAGGGGTTACGAGCAGTACTTC. It is translated as CAWSWRGYEQYF. V usage is TRBV30 and J usage is TRBJ2-7; TRBD2 is a possible D gene (6 bases). Germline lookup yields CDR1 GTSNPN and CDR2 SVGIG (reference sequence). Trimming removed 2 bases at V and 4 bases at J, with 9 bases between. The CDR3 totals 12 residues. Together with reference TRBV30 and TRBJ2-7, the CDR3 gives the full variable domain: SQTIHQWPATLVQPVGSPLSLECTVEGTSNPNLYWYRQAAGRGLQLLFYSVGIGQISSEVPQNLSASRPQDRQFILSSKKLLLSDSGFYLCAWSWRGYEQYFGPGTRLTVT.

V gene TRBV9 combines with J gene TRBJ1-1; tentatively, D is TRBD1 (6 bases). The germline V gene has CDR1 SGDLS and CDR2 YYNGEE. V lost 0 bases and J lost 7, with 10 bases in between. The CDR3 length is 13 residues. The CDR3 sequence is CASSVGIGGEAFF. The CDR3 DNA reads as TGTGCCAGCAGCGTAGGAATAGGGGGTGAAGCTTTCTTT.

V and J are TRBV2 and TRBJ2-4; maybe TRBD1 (6 bases). Trimming pared 6 bases from V and 0 bases from J, leaving 15 bases between. From germline, CDR1 is SNHLY and CDR2 FYNNEI. CDR3 length: 16 residues. CDR3 nucleotides: TGTGCCAGCAGCGGTAGTTGGACAGTAGCCAAAAACATTCAGTACTTC. Translation: CASSGSWTVAKNIQYF.

The V and J genes are TRBV20-1 and TRBJ2-5; unclear D gene. The CDR3 runs 10 residues. The germline gives CDR1 DFQATT, CDR2 SNEGSKA (reference sequence). Deletions cut 5 bases from V and 1 base from J, with 2 bases between. CDR3 protein: CSAFQETQYF. CDR3 coding DNA: TGCAGTGCTTTCCAAGAGACCCAGTACTTC.

J is TRBJ2-7 and V is TRBV7-8; no definite D call. There are 15 residues in the CDR3. Germline CDR1 and CDR2: SGHVS and FQNEAQ. Trimming removed 0 bases from V and 3 bases from J, with 12 bases in between. CDR3 sequence (DNA): TGTGCCAGCAGCTTAGCCGCCGGCGCCTTCTACGAGCAGTACTTC. Its protein is CASSLAAGAFYEQYF.

The rearrangement joins TRBV10-3 to TRBJ1-3; D is uncertain. The CDR3 is made up of 12 amino acids. Germline CDR1 reads ENHRY; CDR2 reads SYGVKD. V was trimmed by 3 bases and J by 2 bases, leaving 2 bases between them. The CDR3 here is CAISEPGNTIYF. The CDR3, as DNA: TGTGCCATCAGTGAACCTGGAAACACCATATATTTT.

The rearrangement joins TRBV27 to TRBJ2-1; 13 positions agree with TRBD2. CDR1 and CDR2 from the germline V gene are MNHEY and SMNVEV (reference sequence). CDR3 length equals 18 residues. Losses at the gene ends were 5 bases for V and 6 bases for J; bases not matched to a gene: 13. CDR3 bases: TGTGCCAGCAGTCCTCGACTAGCGGGAGGCGGGGCCTCCAATGAGCAGTTCTTC. As protein: CASSPRLAGGGASNEQFF.

The gene calls are TRBV7-2 and TRBJ2-1; 13 bases are a match to TRBD2. V dropped 7 bases and J dropped 15; count of bases not matched to a gene: 15. In germline, CDR1 is SGHTA, CDR2 FQGNSA. The CDR3 extends over 15 amino acids. The CDR3 sequence: CASNIGGLAGSLSFF. CDR3 nucleotides: TGTGCCAGCAACATCGGGGGACTAGCGGGATCCTTATCGTTCTTC.

This clone showed up just once. The rearrangement joins TRBV19 to TRBJ1-2, with D perhaps TRBD1 (5 bases). Germline lookup yields CDR1 LNHDA and CDR2 SQIVND (reference sequence). The ends were cut back, 4 bases at V and 4 bases at J, with 16 bases in the middle. The CDR3 is 15 residues long. The CDR3 sequence: CASSTTGTVVYGYTF. In DNA, the CDR3 is TGTGCCAGTAGTACGACCGGGACGGTGGTCTATGGCTACACCTTC.

The gene calls are TRBV9 and TRBJ2-2; 7 bases are shared with TRBD2. Germline values: CDR1 SGDLS, CDR2 YYNGEE. This CDR3 spans 15 amino acids. J gave up 2 bases and V 3 bases, and 4 bases lay outside the gene matches. The DNA of the CDR3 is TGTGCCAGCAGCGCAGGGACTATCAACACCGGGGAGCTGTTTTTT. Protein product: CASSAGTINTGELFF.

This clone was counted a few times. The V gene is TRBV2, the J gene TRBJ1-1; the D is unclear. Germline V gene data show CDR1 as SNHLY and CDR2 as FYNNEI. CDR3 length: 11 amino acids. Trimming removed 4 bases from V and 11 bases from J, with 11 bases in between. The CDR3 DNA is TGTGCCAGCAGTGCAGCGACTGGGGCTTTCTTT. This gives the protein CASSAATGAFF.

The chain uses TRBV29-1 and TRBJ2-1; D perhaps matches TRBD2 (6 bases). Germline V lookup: CDR1 SQVTM, CDR2 ANQGSEA. The CDR3 contains 14 residues. The CDR3 DNA reads as TGCACCGTAGAAACTAGCATCCCTTACAATGAGCAGTTCTTC. It encodes CTVETSIPYNEQFF.

This clone was observed a single time. The chain combines TRBV4-1 with TRBJ1-1; TRBD1 matches at 8 bases. V was clipped by 1 base and J by 1 base; unmatched bases: 5. Per the germline V gene, CDR1 is MGHRA and CDR2 is YSYEKL. The CDR3 runs to 16 residues. The CDR3 is CASSQGTGIENTEAFF. CDR3 DNA: TGCGCCAGCAGCCAAGGGACAGGGATTGAGAACACTGAAGCTTTCTTT.